A selection of T cell receptor beta chains follows, all from one sample in a study of CD8+ T cells in alopecia areata. Here immunoSEQ multiplex PCR was the method, and the copy in TCRdb shows in-frame clones only, minus some. The table includes 130,000 or so clones, about 85% detected once. The sample was CD8+ T cells sorted from blood, taken at week 4, from a patient treated with tofacitinib. The receptors were gathered from a human donor with alopecia areata. Each CDR3 is given with its conserved first and last residue. The D gene is left open where the match is weak. Size is omitted from some rows. Given values are once, few, many or a class for expanded clones.

CDR3nt: TGTGCCAGCAGTTTTGGGCGGAGCTATGGCTACACCTTC; CDR3aa: CASSFGRSYGYTF; len: 13; d_gene: NA; v_gene: TRBV27; abundance: few; j_gene: TRBJ1-2
CDR3nt: TGTGCCAGCAGCCCCCCGGACAGGGTGTTTCCTGAAGCTTTCTTT; CDR3aa: CASSPPDRVFPEAFF; len: 15; d_gene: TRBD1; v_gene: TRBV7-9; abundance: NA; j_gene: TRBJ1-1
CDR3nt: TGTGCCAGCAGCTTCCCTCAGGGGAATGGGGCCAACGTCCTGACTTTC; CDR3aa: CASSFPQGNGANVLTF; len: 16; d_gene: NA; v_gene: TRBV5-6; abundance: NA; j_gene: TRBJ2-6
CDR3nt: TGTGCCAGCTGGGGAGGCGGGAACGAGCAGTACTTC; CDR3aa: CASWGGGNEQYF; len: 12; d_gene: NA; v_gene: TRBV2; abundance: NA; j_gene: TRBJ2-7
CDR3nt: TGTGCCAGCAGCGCCGGACTAGCGATAGAGCAGTTCTTC; CDR3aa: CASSAGLAIEQFF; len: 13; d_gene: TRBD2; v_gene: TRBV5-4; abundance: NA; j_gene: TRBJ2-1
CDR3nt: TGTGCCAGCAGCGTAGCCTCCGCCGGGGAGCTGTTTTTT; CDR3aa: CASSVASAGELFF; len: 13; d_gene: NA; v_gene: TRBV9; abundance: NA; j_gene: TRBJ2-2
CDR3nt: TGTGCCAGCAGCTTAGGCCTAACGCACAATGAGCAGTTCTTC; CDR3aa: CASSLGLTHNEQFF; len: 14; d_gene: NA; v_gene: TRBV7-8; abundance: once; j_gene: TRBJ2-1
CDR3nt: TGCAGCGTTGCTGGACAGGAGACCTACGAGCAGTACTTC; CDR3aa: CSVAGQETYEQYF; len: 13; d_gene: TRBD1; v_gene: TRBV29-1; abundance: NA; j_gene: TRBJ2-7
CDR3nt: TGCGCCAGCAGCCAAGATGATGTGGGCGACTCAGCCTACGAGCAGTACTTC; CDR3aa: CASSQDDVGDSAYEQYF; len: 17; d_gene: NA; v_gene: TRBV4-1; abundance: NA; j_gene: TRBJ2-7
CDR3nt: TGTGCCAGCAGTGAAGACGATGGCAGCCCCTACGAGCAGTACTTC; CDR3aa: CASSEDDGSPYEQYF; len: 15; d_gene: NA; v_gene: TRBV6-1; abundance: few; j_gene: TRBJ2-7
CDR3nt: TGTGCCAGCAGCCATGACGGGACAGTAACAGATACGCAGTATTTT; CDR3aa: CASSHDGTVTDTQYF; len: 15; d_gene: TRBD1; v_gene: TRBV14; abundance: NA; j_gene: TRBJ2-3
CDR3nt: TGTGCCAGCAGTCACGGGACAGACTACGAGCAGTACTTC; CDR3aa: CASSHGTDYEQYF; len: 13; d_gene: TRBD1; v_gene: TRBV27; abundance: NA; j_gene: TRBJ2-7
CDR3nt: TGCAGCGTTGAACTAGAGAACACCGGGGAGCTGTTTTTT; CDR3aa: CSVELENTGELFF; len: 13; d_gene: NA; v_gene: TRBV29-1; abundance: few; j_gene: TRBJ2-2
CDR3nt: TGTGCCAGCAGCCAGGGAAACACTGAAGCTTTCTTT; CDR3aa: CASSQGNTEAFF; len: 12; d_gene: NA; v_gene: TRBV4-2; abundance: NA; j_gene: TRBJ1-1
CDR3nt: TGTGCCTGGACCAGGGACCAACACGAGCAGTACTTC; CDR3aa: CAWTRDQHEQYF; len: 12; d_gene: NA; v_gene: TRBV30; abundance: NA; j_gene: TRBJ2-7
CDR3nt: TGCGCCAGCAGCACGACAGATCCCACCTACGAGCAGTACTTC; CDR3aa: CASSTTDPTYEQYF; len: 14; d_gene: NA; v_gene: TRBV5-1; abundance: NA; j_gene: TRBJ2-7
CDR3nt: TGCAGCGCACTAGCGCGCGCGAACACCGGGGAGCTGTTTTTT; CDR3aa: CSALARANTGELFF; len: 14; d_gene: TRBD2; v_gene: TRBV29-1; abundance: NA; j_gene: TRBJ2-2